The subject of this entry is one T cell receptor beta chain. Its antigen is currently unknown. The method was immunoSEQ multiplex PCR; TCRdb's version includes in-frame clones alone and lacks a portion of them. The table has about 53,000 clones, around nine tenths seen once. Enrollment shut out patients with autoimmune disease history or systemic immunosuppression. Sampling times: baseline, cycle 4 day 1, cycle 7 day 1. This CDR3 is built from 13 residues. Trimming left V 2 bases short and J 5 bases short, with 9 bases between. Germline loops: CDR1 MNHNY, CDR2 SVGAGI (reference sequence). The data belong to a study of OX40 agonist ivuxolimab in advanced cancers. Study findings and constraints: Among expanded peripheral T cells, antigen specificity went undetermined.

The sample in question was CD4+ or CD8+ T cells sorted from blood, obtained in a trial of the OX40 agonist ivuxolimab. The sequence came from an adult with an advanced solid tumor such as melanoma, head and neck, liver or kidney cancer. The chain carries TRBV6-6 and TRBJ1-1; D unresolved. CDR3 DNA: TGTGCCAGCAGTTACGCTCAGGAAACTGAAGCTTTCTTT. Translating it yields CASSYAQETEAFF.